Listed here are 19 T cell receptor beta chains from one sample, sequenced in a study of human T cells and chemical hapten exposure. Time point defined: patch test 2, 6 weeks after DPC sensitization. Documented treatment: therapeutic diphenylcyclopropenone sensitization with weekly scalp DPC. From the RACE reads, TCRdb called clonotypes with MiXCR, one entry per CDR3 protein. This table has about 54,000 distinct CDR3 sequences, just under 10% appearing once. Sequencing used whole blood, obtained in connection with sensitization to the hapten diphenylcyclopropenone (DPC). The receptors come from a woman between 50 and 59 years old with alopecia areata. Some clones in this sample may be carry-over from other donors' samples.

This clonotype was observed many times. This sequence joins TRBV28 and TRBJ1-5; D may be TRBD1 (5 bases). Germline loops: CDR1 MDHEN, CDR2 SYDVKM. The CDR3 covers 18 residues. Trimming stripped 3 bases from V and 2 bases from J, with 20 bases between. This CDR3 reads CASSFTQGRIAGNQPQHF. The DNA for the CDR3 is TGTGCCAGCAGTTTTACCCAGGGAAGGATAGCAGGCAATCAGCCCCAGCATTTT.

The sample holds a few counts of this clonotype. The V call is TRBV12-3 or TRBV12-4, the J call TRBJ2-5; 16 bases map to TRBD2. The CDR3 contains 16 residues. V lost 5 bases to trimming and J lost 4 bases; unmatched junction nucleotides: 4. The CDR3 here is CASSPGTSGRVETQYF. DNA for the CDR3: TGTGCCAGCAGTCCCGGGACTAGCGGGAGGGTAGAGACCCAGTACTTC.

This clonotype occurred many times. The genes are TRBV28 and TRBJ2-3; 7 nucleotides agree with TRBD2. CDR1 is MDHEN and CDR2 is SYDVKM in the germline V gene. V was pared by 4 bases and J by 2 bases, with 3 bases of the junction left unmatched. The length of the CDR3 is 14 residues. The CDR3: CASSSLAVTDTQYF. As DNA, the CDR3 is TGTGCCAGCAGTTCCCTAGCGGTCACAGATACGCAGTATTTT.

This clonotype was counted between two and nine times. The genes are TRBV3-1 and TRBJ2-5; weak D call: TRBD2 (5 bases). V dropped 0 bases and J dropped 7 bases, with 12 bases sitting between them. Germline CDR1 is LGHDT and CDR2 is YNNKEL (reference sequence). This CDR3 has 14 residues. The CDR3 is CASSQDASLATQYF. CDR3 coding DNA: TGTGCCAGCAGCCAAGATGCTAGCTTGGCGACCCAGTACTTC.

This clonotype has ten or more counts. The chain uses TRBV18 and TRBJ2-4; D unclear. Trimming took off 3 bases at V and 0 bases at J, with 6 bases between the two ends. Germline V gives CDR1 KGHSH, CDR2 LQKENI. The CDR3 loop spans 14 amino acids. The chain's CDR3 is CASSPSLAKNIQYF. CDR3 bases: TGTGCCAGCTCACCCAGTTTAGCCAAAAACATTCAGTACTTC.

CDR3 DNA sequence: TGTGCCAGTACCAAAGACGAACGGGGTTATGGCTACACCTTC. This codes for CASTKDERGYGYTF. The rearrangement links TRBV19 to TRBJ1-2; D remains unclear. Germline assignment: CDR1 LNHDA and CDR2 SQIVND (reference sequence). The V and J ends lost 7 bases and 5 bases respectively, with 17 bases between them. This CDR3 contains 14 residues.

V is TRBV12-3 or TRBV12-4 and J is TRBJ2-2; TRBD1 is a possible D gene (5 bases). V shed 1 base and J shed 4 bases, with 10 bases lying between them. The CDR3 is 15 residues long. The DNA for the CDR3 is TGTGCCAGCAGTTTAGGGACAACCATCACCGGGGAGCTGTTTTTT. Protein product: CASSLGTTITGELFF.

The sample holds many counts of this clonotype. The chain recombines TRBV11-2 with TRBJ2-1; D is possibly TRBD2 (6 bases). Germline lookup yields CDR1 SGHAT and CDR2 FQNNGV. Trimming stripped 1 base from V and 0 bases from J, with 10 bases between. The CDR3 length is 16 residues. CDR3 nucleotide sequence: TGTGCCAGCAGCTTAGGGGGGGAGAGCTCCTACAATGAGCAGTTCTTC. It codes for CASSLGGESSYNEQFF.

This rearrangement joins TRBV6-2 or TRBV6-3 to TRBJ1-1; perhaps TRBD1 as D (5 bases). CDR1 MNHEY and CDR2 SVGEGT come from the germline V gene. The CDR3 length is 14 residues. V shed 8 bases and J shed 4 bases, with 17 bases lying between them. The CDR3 region has the DNA TGTGCCAGCGGGCGTAGACAGTTGGGCACTGAAGCTTTCTTT. Translating gives CASGRRQLGTEAFF.

The sample holds a few counts of this clonotype. The V and J genes are TRBV6-2 or TRBV6-3 and TRBJ2-3, with D uncertain. The CDR3 extends over 14 amino acids. V was clipped by 6 bases and J by 0 bases, with 10 bases between them. From germline, CDR1 is MNHEY and CDR2 SVGEGT. CDR3 loop: CASRPTASTDTQYF. CDR3 bases: TGTGCCAGCAGGCCAACTGCCAGCACAGATACGCAGTATTTT.

This clonotype has more than one count but fewer than ten. This chain joins TRBV6-2 or TRBV6-3 and TRBJ2-5; D might be TRBD1 (5 bases). V shed 0 bases and J shed 5 bases, with 10 bases lying between them. Germline-derived CDR1 and CDR2 are MNHEY and SVGEGT. The CDR3 runs 14 residues. The CDR3 DNA reads as TGTGCCAGCAGTTACTCGAAGGGGCCGGAGACCCAGTACTTC. As protein: CASSYSKGPETQYF.

This clonotype was seen ten or more times. CDR3 sequence (DNA): TGTGCCAGTAGTTCAGGGAGGCTCGCGAACACCGGGGAGCTGTTTTTT. As protein: CASSSGRLANTGELFF. The chain has TRBV19 and TRBJ2-2, with a tentative D call TRBD2 (6 bases). Between the trimmed V and J ends, which lost 5 bases and 0 bases, there was a span of 13 bases. The germline CDR1 and CDR2 sequences are LNHDA and SQIVND (reference sequence). This CDR3 contains 16 residues.

V gene TRBV6-5 combines with J gene TRBJ2-7, with 10 bases aligning to TRBD1. Germline CDR1 reads MNHEY; CDR2 reads SVGAGI. V shed 6 bases and J 5 bases; nucleotides not matched to a gene: 10. This CDR3 comprises 15 residues. For the CDR3, the DNA is TGTGCCAGCAGGACCCGACGACAGGGGGCGGACGAGCAGTACTTC. Its protein product is CASRTRRQGADEQYF.

This clonotype has a count of ten or more. The J gene is TRBJ1-6, the V gene TRBV7-9; 7 nucleotides line up with TRBD1. J was trimmed by 6 bases and V by 3 bases; bases with no gene match: 8. CDR3 length: 16 amino acids. Germline values: CDR1 SEHNR, CDR2 FQNEAQ (reference sequence). The CDR3, as DNA: TGTGCCAGCAGCTTGGGCCCGGGACAGCTTAATTCACCCCTCCACTTT. Its translation is CASSLGPGQLNSPLHF.

This clonotype showed up just a few times. V gene TRBV5-6 combines with J gene TRBJ2-1; D is possibly TRBD2 (6 bases). The V end was cut by 0 bases, the J end by 0 bases, with 10 bases between. Germline loops: CDR1 SGHDT, CDR2 YYEEEE. There are 16 residues in the CDR3. Here the CDR3 reads CASSLGGTSSYNEQFF. The CDR3 bases are TGTGCCAGCAGCTTGGGAGGGACTTCCTCCTACAATGAGCAGTTCTTC.

This clonotype was counted at least ten times. This chain links TRBV6-2 or TRBV6-3 with TRBJ1-5; 7 nucleotides match TRBD1. V shed 7 bases and J 4 bases; nucleotides not matched to a gene: 13. Germline V gene lookup returns CDR1 MNHEY and CDR2 SVGEGT. The CDR3 runs 16 residues. CDR3 sequence: CASNLGRGQLNQPQHF. The CDR3 region has the DNA TGTGCCAGCAACCTTGGCCGGGGACAGCTAAATCAGCCCCAGCATTTT.

The chain carries TRBV28 and TRBJ2-7, with unresolved D. This CDR3 has 11 residues. The V end lost 6 bases, the J end lost 2 bases, and 5 bases lay between the germline ends. The germline V gene encodes CDR1 MDHEN and CDR2 SYDVKM. The CDR3 DNA follows: TGTGCCAGCAGCTTTACCTACGAGCAGTACTTC. Protein: CASSFTYEQYF.

This clonotype came up a few times. The chain links TRBV18 to TRBJ2-7; D not resolved. The CDR3 has 13 amino acids. Germline assignment: CDR1 KGHSH and CDR2 LQKENI. Trimming cost V 5 bases and J 0 bases, with 8 bases left between them. The CDR3 here is CASSVGNSYEQYF. The CDR3 DNA reads as TGTGCCAGCTCAGTAGGGAACTCCTACGAGCAGTACTTC. The whole variable domain, remainder taken from reference TRBV18 and TRBJ2-7, is NAGVMQNPRHLVRRRGQEARLRCSPMKGHSHVYWYRQLPEEGLKFMVYLQKENIIDESGMPKERFSAEFPKEGPSILRIQQVVRGDSAAYFCASSVGNSYEQYFGPGTRLTVT.

The chain uses TRBV9 and TRBJ1-5; TRBD1 might be the D (5 bases). The V end was cut by 2 bases, the J end by 4 bases, with 13 bases between. This CDR3 contains 15 residues. Germline CDR1 SGDLS, CDR2 YYNGEE. CDR3 residues: CASSVDQGGNQPQHF. The CDR3 DNA is TGTGCCAGCAGCGTGGATCAGGGAGGGAATCAGCCCCAGCATTTT. The full variable domain, its missing parts supplied by reference TRBV9 and TRBJ1-5, is DSGVTQTPKHLITATGQRVTLRCSPRSGDLSVYWYQQSLDQGLQFLIQYYNGEERAKGNILERFSAQQFPDLHSELNLSSLELGDSALYFCASSVDQGGNQPQHFGDGTRLSIL.